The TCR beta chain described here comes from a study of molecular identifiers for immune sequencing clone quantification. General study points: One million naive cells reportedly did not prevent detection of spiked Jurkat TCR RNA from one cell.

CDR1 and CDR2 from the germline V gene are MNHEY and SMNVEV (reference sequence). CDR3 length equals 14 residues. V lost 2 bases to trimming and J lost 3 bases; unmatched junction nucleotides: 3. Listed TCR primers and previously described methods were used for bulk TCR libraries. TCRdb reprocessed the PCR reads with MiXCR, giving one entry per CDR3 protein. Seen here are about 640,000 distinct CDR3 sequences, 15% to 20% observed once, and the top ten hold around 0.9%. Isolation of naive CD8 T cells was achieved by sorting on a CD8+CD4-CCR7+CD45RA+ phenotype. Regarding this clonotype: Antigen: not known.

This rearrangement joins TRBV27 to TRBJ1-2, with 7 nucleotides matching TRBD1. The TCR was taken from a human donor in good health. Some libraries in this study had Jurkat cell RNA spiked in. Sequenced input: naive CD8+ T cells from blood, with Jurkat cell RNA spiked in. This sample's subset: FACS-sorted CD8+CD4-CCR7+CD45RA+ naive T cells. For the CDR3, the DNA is TGTGCCAGCAGTTTAAGACAGGGAGACTATGGCTACACCTTC. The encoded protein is CASSLRQGDYGYTF.